This T cell receptor (beta chain) is drawn from a study of T cells in narcolepsy. Study-level points and caveats: Reportedly, autoreactive clonotypes were serially detected in patients' blood but not controls'.

The repertoire was sequenced with immunoSEQ multiplex PCR; TCRdb's copy has only in-frame clones and lacks some. Among about 40,000 clones listed, around 89% were seen once. About this clone itself: Its specificity is not known.

The specimen sequenced was CD45RA- memory CD4+ T cells from PBMCs. This TCR derives from a human donor with narcolepsy.

The DNA of the CDR3 is TGTGCCAGCAGCTTTGCCACCCTAAACAGGGTTACCACTGAAGCTTTCTTT. This encodes CASSFATLNRVTTEAFF. The chain employs TRBV7-8 and TRBJ1-1; D possibly corresponds to TRBD1 (6 bases). The V and J ends lost 3 bases and 4 bases respectively, with 21 bases between them. Germline V gives CDR1 SGHVS, CDR2 FQNEAQ. The CDR3 spans 17 residues.